This T cell receptor beta chain was documented in a study of blood T cell repertoires in COVID-19. Turning to the study itself: Some COVID-19 samples were acute and others convalescent; all came from the United States, Italy and Spain.

CDR3 size: 12 residues. Per the germline V gene, CDR1 is SQVTM and CDR2 is ANQGSEA. V trimming: 7 bases; J trimming: 7 bases; junction bases outside the gene matches: 4. Sequenced by immunoSEQ multiplex PCR; TCRdb stores in-frame clones only, minus some. The table has under 250,000 clones, around 91% seen once. This receptor was identified in a woman aged 18-30 years in a cohort exposed to, infected with or recovered from COVID-19 (not recorded which). The sample comprised PBMCs or T cells enriched from blood (not recorded which). V and J are TRBV29-1 and TRBJ2-6; 7 positions agree with TRBD1. CDR3 in amino acids: CSGRDSANVLTF. The CDR3 DNA reads as TGCAGCGGCCGGGACAGTGCCAACGTCCTGACTTTC.